The subject of this entry is one T cell receptor beta chain. Its antigen remains unidentified. The sample originates from a study of cytomegalovirus exposure and HLA in healthy donors. TCRdb keeps only in-frame clones here, not all; method: immunoSEQ multiplex PCR. The data contain 250,000 to 300,000 clones, 80% to 90% of them seen just once; the ten biggest clones take up 1%. Looked up from germline, CDR1 is LGHNT and CDR2 is FRNRAP. Trimming took 4 bases from V and 2 from J, leaving 18 bases between them. The CDR3 loop spans 17 amino acids. Study results and caveats: The authors confirmed in vitro that a few CMV-associated chains were specific for CMV antigens.

The receptor was isolated from a woman in her late teens or twenties in good health and CMV-seronegative. The genes are TRBV12-5 and TRBJ1-5; no firm D call. The sequenced sample was PBMCs. CDR3 nucleotides: TGTGCTAGTGGTTCTGACGCAAGGAGAGGTGGCAATCAGCCCCAGCATTTT. The encoded protein is CASGSDARRGGNQPQHF.